Below, one T cell receptor beta chain is given with its context. Its specificity is not known. CD4+CD25+CD127- Tregs, CD4+CD25- non-Tregs, CD4 and CD8 cells were sorted. Data came from immunoSEQ multiplex PCR; TCRdb stores just in-frame clones and leaves some out. The sample comprises more than 90,000 clones, about 90% of which are singletons, and around 0.58% rests with the top ten. This sample stems from a study of Tregs in tolerant kidney transplant recipients. The study, taken as a whole, reports: This study did not directly address biological reproducibility. The most relevant donor-specific Treg TCRbeta repertoire apparently came from expansion with activated donor B cells. The small number of patients limits these findings pending further validation.

Germline V gives CDR1 SGHAT, CDR2 FQNNGV. With 4 bases clipped from V and 6 bases from J, the junction kept 13 bases outside the gene matches. CDR3 length: 17 residues. The rearrangement joins TRBV11-2 to TRBJ1-2; 11 bases fit TRBD1. The clonotype comes from a human donor in good health. Material for sequencing was CD4+ T cells from blood. The DNA for the CDR3 is TGTGCCAGCAGCTATATGCGACATCGGGACAGGGGGAATGGCTACACCTTC. As protein: CASSYMRHRDRGNGYTF.